What follows are 27 T cell receptor beta chains derived from one specimen sequenced in a study of human T cells and chemical hapten exposure. The time point denotes: patch test 1, 2 weeks after DPC sensitization. The treatment here: therapeutic diphenylcyclopropenone sensitization with weekly scalp DPC. TCRdb processed the RACE reads anew with MiXCR; each CDR3 protein has one entry. The sample lists around 190,000 distinct CDR3 sequences, 20% to 25% occurring once. Specimen: whole blood, collected in connection with sensitization to the hapten diphenylcyclopropenone (DPC). The source is a woman between 45 and 60 years old with alopecia areata. Some clones in this sample may be carry-over from other donors' samples.

The chain uses TRBV6-5 and TRBJ2-6, with a tentative D call TRBD1 (6 bases). CDR1 and CDR2 (germline): MNHEY, SVGAGI. Between the trimmed V and J ends, which lost 10 bases and 0 bases, there was a span of 16 bases. CDR3 length: 16 amino acids. CDR3 coding DNA: TGTGCCACCAGGCCTCCAGGGGTCTCTGGGGCCAACGTCCTGACTTTC. It codes for CATRPPGVSGANVLTF.

The V and J genes are TRBV29-1 and TRBJ2-5; 7 bases match TRBD1. This CDR3 has 12 amino acids. The germline V gene encodes CDR1 SQVTM and CDR2 ANQGSEA. Germline trimming cut 4 bases from V and 1 base from J; bases unmatched to any gene: 0. CDR3 DNA: TGCAGCGTTGGGGACAGCCAAGAGACCCAGTACTTC. This encodes CSVGDSQETQYF.

This clonotype was picked up a small number of times. V usage is TRBV7-2 and J usage is TRBJ1-2, with no clear D. The CDR3 is 13 residues long. V was cut by 0 bases and J by 5 bases, with 7 bases left in between. The germline CDR1 and CDR2 sequences are SGHTA and FQGNSA. CDR3 bases: TGTGCCAGCAGCTTAGCCGGGTCTTATGGCTACACCTTC. Protein product: CASSLAGSYGYTF.

This sequence joins TRBV7-9 and TRBJ1-2, with D unclear. The CDR3 spans 17 residues. With 5 bases removed from V and 4 bases from J, the gap between germline ends came to 23 bases. Per germline, CDR1 SEHNR and CDR2 FQNEAQ (reference sequence). CDR3 nucleotides: TGTGCCAGCAGCCCGAGCGGATTCAGGCCGCTAATCTATGGCTACACCTTC. It codes for CASSPSGFRPLIYGYTF.

This clonotype occurred many times. The CDR3 sequence is CASSADRDYNSPLHF. DNA of the CDR3: TGCGCCAGCAGCGCGGACAGAGACTATAATTCACCCCTCCACTTT. This chain links TRBV5-1 with TRBJ1-6; TRBD1 is a possible D gene (6 bases). The V end lost 4 bases, the J end lost 3 bases, and 11 bases lay between the germline ends. Germline CDR1 and CDR2: SGHRS and YFSETQ. The CDR3 runs to 15 residues.

The gene calls are TRBV29-1 and TRBJ1-1, with 10 bases lining up with TRBD1. This CDR3 is 16 amino acids long. The V and J ends lost 4 bases and 7 bases, in that order; junction bases with no gene match: 15. Germline lookup yields CDR1 SQVTM and CDR2 ANQGSEA. The CDR3 DNA reads as TGCAGCGTTGTTCGGCTGGACAGGGGGAGTTTTGGTGAAGCTTTCTTT. Protein product: CSVVRLDRGSFGEAFF.

V usage is TRBV20-1 and J usage is TRBJ2-1, with TRBD2 identical over 9 bases. CDR3 length: 15 amino acids. Germline V gives CDR1 DFQATT, CDR2 SNEGSKA (reference sequence). The ends lost 1 base at V and 3 bases at J; junction bases unmatched: 4. The CDR3 DNA sequence: TGCAGTGCTAGAGGGACTAGCGATAACTACAATGAGCAGTTCTTC. Translated, it gives CSARGTSDNYNEQFF.

Many counts were recorded for this clonotype. J is TRBJ1-1 and V is TRBV7-6, with 9 nucleotides matching TRBD1. The length of the CDR3 is 13 residues. The V segment lost 5 bases and the J segment 8 bases; nucleotides outside the gene matches: 6. CDR1 and CDR2 from the germline V gene are SGHVS and FNYEAQ. CDR3 sequence: CASSPGQGLEAFF. The CDR3, as DNA: TGTGCCAGCAGCCCGGGACAGGGTTTAGAAGCTTTCTTT. The variable domain in full, completed from reference TRBV7-6 and TRBJ1-1, reads GAGVSQSPRYKVTKRGQDVALRCDPISGHVSLYWYRQALGQGPEFLTYFNYEAQQDKSGLPNDRFSAERPEGSISTLTIQRTEQRDSAMYRCASSPGQGLEAFFGQGTRLTVV.

This clonotype came up many times. This chain links TRBV11-1 with TRBJ2-1; 9 bases match TRBD1. Germline-derived CDR1 and CDR2 are SGHAT and FQDESV (reference sequence). CDR3 length: 12 residues. The V gene end was trimmed by 4 bases and the J gene end by 8 bases; junction bases not matched to a gene: 0. CDR3 amino acids: CASSWDRDEQFF. The CDR3 bases are TGTGCCAGCAGCTGGGACAGGGATGAGCAGTTCTTC.

This chain's CDR3 is CASNGKLNTEAFF. Here the CDR3 DNA reads TGTGCCAGCAACGGGAAACTAAACACTGAAGCTTTCTTT. The chain uses TRBV7-9 and TRBJ1-1; D uncertain. CDR1 is SEHNR, CDR2 FQNEAQ, per germline (reference sequence). The CDR3 consists of 13 residues. The V and J ends lost 7 bases and 2 bases respectively, with 11 bases between them.

This clonotype was detected a few times. V and J are TRBV29-1 and TRBJ2-7; 8 bases are a match to TRBD1. The germline CDR1 and CDR2 sequences are SQVTM and ANQGSEA. V lost 7 bases and J lost 3; bases outside the gene matches: 8. The CDR3 has 13 residues. CDR3 in DNA: TGCAGCGAAGAGCCAGGGGGCCTCTACGAGCAGTACTTC. Translating gives CSEEPGGLYEQYF.

V and J are TRBV5-1 and TRBJ2-7; 15 bases line up with TRBD2. The CDR3 contains 14 residues. In germline, CDR1 is SGHRS, CDR2 YFSETQ. V trimming: 4 bases; J trimming: 9 bases; junction bases outside the gene matches: 5. This CDR3 is CASSDGLAGGRQYF. In DNA form, the CDR3 reads TGCGCCAGCAGCGATGGACTAGCGGGAGGGCGGCAGTACTTC. Full variable domain (rest looked up from reference TRBV5-1 and TRBJ2-7): KAGVTQTPRYLIKTRGQQVTLSCSPISGHRSVSWYQQTPGQGLQFLFEYFSETQRNKGNFPGRFSGRQFSNSRSEMNVSTLELGDSALYLCASSDGLAGGRQYFGPGTRLTVT.

Only a few counts were recorded for this clonotype. The chain is built from TRBV7-6 and TRBJ2-2; D possibly corresponds to TRBD2 (6 bases). Germline CDR1 is SGHVS and CDR2 is FNYEAQ. The CDR3 has 14 residues. Trimming stripped 3 bases from V and 7 bases from J, with 12 bases between. CDR3 nucleotides: TGTGCCAGCAGCTTTAAACGGGAGCACGGGGAGCTGTTTTTT. This sequence encodes CASSFKREHGELFF.

CDR3 DNA: TGTGCCACCAGCGGTGGGATTTCGCAGGCAGATACGCAGTATTTT. This encodes CATSGGISQADTQYF. The chain uses TRBV15 and TRBJ2-3; D gene unclear. Trimming took 5 bases from V and 4 from J, leaving 16 bases between them. Germline V lookup: CDR1 LNHNV, CDR2 YYDKDF (reference sequence). This CDR3 has 15 residues.

CDR3 region: CATSPVYPVEKLFF. The CDR3 DNA reads TGTGCCACCAGCCCCGTATACCCAGTTGAAAAACTGTTTTTT. This chain uses TRBV15 with TRBJ1-4; D gene ambiguous. V gave up 5 bases and J gave up 7 bases, with 14 bases separating them. The CDR3 is 14 amino acids. Germline V gives CDR1 LNHNV, CDR2 YYDKDF (reference sequence).

As concerns this clonotype: Relative to the germline gene, one junction end is altered; a read error may explain this. V and J are TRBV14 and TRBJ2-4; D is perhaps TRBD2 (6 bases). CDR1 and CDR2 from the germline V gene are SGHDN and FVKESK. CDR3 length: 15 residues. This CDR3 is CASSQEAGKISPQCF. CDR3 nucleotides: TGTGCCAGCAGCCAAGAGGCGGGAAAGATTTCCCCTCAATGCTTC.

This clonotype has a handful of counts. V and J are TRBV27 and TRBJ1-2, with D unresolved. Germline loops: CDR1 MNHEY, CDR2 SMNVEV (reference sequence). The CDR3 loop spans 11 amino acids. V dropped 9 bases and J dropped 1 base, with 6 bases sitting between them. The CDR3 DNA follows: TGTGCCAGTGGGGATAACTATGGCTACACCTTC. Translated, it gives CASGDNYGYTF.

This chain joins TRBV9 and TRBJ2-7, with 12 bases that match TRBD2. CDR3 length: 16 amino acids. After removal of 4 bases from V and 7 bases from J, the junction contained 12 bases not matched to a gene. In germline, CDR1 is SGDLS, CDR2 YYNGEE. The CDR3 DNA is TGTGCCAGCAGCCCCGGACTAGCGGGACCTCTCGGGGAGCAGTACTTC. Its translation: CASSPGLAGPLGEQYF.

This clonotype has just a few counts. The genes are TRBV11-2 and TRBJ2-1; D is unclear. The CDR3 runs 14 residues. Looked up from germline, CDR1 is SGHAT and CDR2 is FQNNGV. Trimming left V 1 base short and J 4 bases short, with 8 bases between. The CDR3 DNA reads as TGTGCCAGCAGCTTAGGTGAGCTGTACAATGAGCAGTTCTTC. Translating it yields CASSLGELYNEQFF. The full variable domain, with the rest looked up from reference TRBV11-2 and TRBJ2-1, is EAGVAQSPRYKIIEKRQSVAFWCNPISGHATLYWYQQILGQGPKLLIQFQNNGVVDDSQLPKDRFSAERLKGVDSTLKIQPAKLEDSAVYLCASSLGELYNEQFFGPGTRLTVL.

Of note for this clonotype: One junction end does not reproduce the germline sequence, and a read error may be involved. This sequence joins TRBV7-7 and TRBJ2-1; 10 bases are shared with TRBD1. Germline CDR1 reads SSHAT; CDR2 reads FNYEAQ (reference sequence). The CDR3 spans 18 residues. The CDR3 here is CASSPIKTGTGDYAEQFF. In DNA, the CDR3 is TGTGCTAGCAGCCCCATCAAAACCGGGACAGGGGATTATGCTGAGCAGTTCTTC.

The chain combines TRBV4-2 with TRBJ2-3; 8 positions match TRBD2. This CDR3 has 19 residues. Germline CDR1 and CDR2: LGHNA and YNFKEQ. V lost 1 base to trimming and J lost 1 base; unmatched junction nucleotides: 13. The CDR3 is CASSQVVPGGGGRTDTQYF. For the CDR3, the DNA is TGTGCCAGCAGCCAAGTGGTACCCGGGGGGGGCGGCCGCACAGATACGCAGTATTTT.

This clonotype was counted a few times. V and J are TRBV10-3 and TRBJ2-2; D gene uncertain. V gave up 0 bases and J gave up 6 bases, with 5 bases separating them. Looked up from germline, CDR1 is ENHRY and CDR2 is SYGVKD. The CDR3 covers 13 residues. CDR3 coding DNA: TGTGCCATCAGTGAGTCGACTTCCGGGGAGCTGTTTTTT. Residues: CAISESTSGELFF.

The V gene is TRBV20-1, the J gene TRBJ1-3; tentative D call: TRBD1 (5 bases). Germline lookup yields CDR1 DFQATT and CDR2 SNEGSKA (reference sequence). This CDR3 spans 15 amino acids. The V and J ends lost 4 bases and 4 bases respectively, with 17 bases between them. CDR3 nucleotide sequence: TGCAGTGCTATGGGGCTGGGGTTTTCGGGAAACACCATATATTTT. It translates to CSAMGLGFSGNTIYF.

In the case of this clonotype: A much larger clone lies one base from this, so it may be a read error. CDR3 sequence reads: CASQGLFQPLHF. The CDR3 DNA sequence: TGTGCCAGCCAGGGACTCTTTCAACCCCTCCACTTT. The rearrangement uses TRBV2 and TRBJ1-6; D perhaps matches TRBD1 (5 bases). In germline, CDR1 is SNHLY, CDR2 FYNNEI. This CDR3 spans 12 amino acids. V was pared by 8 bases and J by 12 bases, with 14 bases between.

The sample holds a few counts of this clonotype. The J gene is TRBJ1-1, the V gene TRBV27; 11 positions agree with TRBD1. The CDR3 has 15 residues. J gave up 4 bases and V 5 bases, and 6 bases lay outside the gene matches. The germline CDR1 and CDR2 sequences are MNHEY and SMNVEV (reference sequence). CDR3 in DNA: TGTGCCAGCAGTCTTGGGACAGGGGGTTTCACTGAAGCTTTCTTT. It encodes CASSLGTGGFTEAFF.

This sequence joins TRBV7-7 and TRBJ2-7, with D possibly TRBD1 on 5 matching bases. In germline, CDR1 is SSHAT, CDR2 FNYEAQ (reference sequence). The V end was cut by 0 bases, the J end by 3 bases, with 9 bases between. The CDR3 consists of 14 residues. CDR3 in DNA: TGTGCCAGCAGCTTAGCAGGGGTCAACTACGAGCAGTACTTC. Encoded protein: CASSLAGVNYEQYF.

This rearrangement joins TRBV5-1 to TRBJ2-2, with 9 positions matching TRBD1. V was pared by 2 bases and J by 6 bases, with 8 bases of the junction left unmatched. Germline lookup yields CDR1 SGHRS and CDR2 YFSETQ. The CDR3 extends over 16 amino acids. For the CDR3, the DNA is TGCGCCAGCAGCTTCCAACCGGGACAGGGTTCCGGGGAGCTGTTTTTT. It codes for CASSFQPGQGSGELFF.